The 9 T cell receptor beta chains listed next were all sequenced from one sample in a study of blood T cell repertoires in COVID-19. TCRdb keeps only in-frame clones here, not all; method: immunoSEQ multiplex PCR. The data show about 300,000 clones, around 88% seen once. Sequenced sample: peripheral blood. The receptors originated from a woman in her 30s with COVID-19, enrolled during active disease.

This sequence joins TRBV7-9 and TRBJ1-5; 8 bases are shared with TRBD1. Germline V CDR1 and CDR2: SEHNR, FQNEAQ (reference sequence). This CDR3 has 15 residues. V shed 4 bases, J shed 7 bases, and the junction held 9 bases outside the gene matches. CDR3 in amino acids: CASSSTEDRAQPQHF. CDR3 nucleotide sequence: TGTGCCAGCAGCTCGACCGAGGACAGGGCGCAGCCCCAGCATTTT.

The rearrangement links TRBV5-1 to TRBJ2-7; D is perhaps TRBD2 (6 bases). Trimming removed 2 bases from V and 5 bases from J, with 14 bases in between. CDR3 length: 14 residues. The germline gives CDR1 SGHRS, CDR2 YFSETQ. The CDR3 loop is CASSFTGEGDEQYF. In nucleotides, the CDR3 is TGCGCCAGCAGCTTTACGGGGGAAGGGGACGAGCAGTACTTC.

The genes are TRBV12-5 and TRBJ2-7, with 7 bases that match TRBD2. There are 14 residues in the CDR3. With V trimmed by 5 bases and J by 3 bases, 7 bases remained unmatched. CDR1 is LGHNT and CDR2 is FRNRAP in the germline V gene. CDR3 nucleotide sequence: TGTGCTAGTGGTAGCACGGGAGGTAGCTACGAGCAGTACTTC. Translated: CASGSTGGSYEQYF.

CDR3 loop: CASSLLGLAGTGTQPQHF. In DNA, the CDR3 is TGTGCCAGCAGTTTATTGGGATTGGCGGGGACAGGGACTCAGCCCCAGCATTTT. This chain uses TRBV28 with TRBJ1-5, with 9 positions matching TRBD1. Germline-derived CDR1 and CDR2 are MDHEN and SYDVKM. Trimming at V came to 1 base and at J to 6 bases, leaving 13 bases not matched to a gene. CDR3 length: 18 residues.

The chain employs TRBV6-5 and TRBJ1-6, with 7 bases fitting TRBD1. Germline lookup yields CDR1 MNHEY and CDR2 SVGAGI. After removal of 4 bases from V and 9 bases from J, the junction contained 9 bases not matched to a gene. The CDR3 spans 15 residues. This CDR3 reads CASSLGGHGSSPLHF. CDR3 nucleotides: TGTGCCAGCAGTTTAGGGGGCCATGGGTCTTCACCCCTCCACTTT.

This chain links TRBV27 with TRBJ2-3; tentatively, D is TRBD1 (6 bases). The CDR3 consists of 14 residues. CDR1 MNHEY and CDR2 SMNVEV come from the germline V gene (reference sequence). Between the trimmed V and J ends, which lost 5 bases and 2 bases, there was a span of 11 bases. This CDR3 is CASSQQGPTDTQYF. CDR3 in DNA: TGTGCCAGCAGTCAACAGGGCCCCACAGATACGCAGTATTTT.

The chain combines TRBV13 with TRBJ1-1; no clear D. The CDR3 consists of 14 residues. Per germline, CDR1 PRHDT and CDR2 FYEKMQ (reference sequence). V was cut by 0 bases and J by 1 base, with 6 bases left in between. CDR3: CASSLGRGNTEAFF. For the CDR3, the DNA is TGTGCCAGCAGCTTAGGGCGAGGGAACACTGAAGCTTTCTTT.

The chain recombines TRBV4-3 with TRBJ1-2; no clear D. Trimming pared 1 base from V and 8 bases from J, leaving 11 bases between. The V gene's germline CDR1 is LGHNA and CDR2 YSLEER. This CDR3 is 13 amino acids long. CDR3 DNA: TGCGCCAGCAGCCAAGGACTCTCTGGAGGCTACACCTTC. It translates to CASSQGLSGGYTF.

This chain links TRBV27 with TRBJ1-2, with TRBD1 identical over 7 bases. Trimming removed 0 bases from V and 3 bases from J; junction bases left unmatched: 7. CDR3 length: 16 residues. CDR1 is MNHEY and CDR2 is SMNVEV in the germline V gene (reference sequence). This CDR3 is CASSLSPDRVYYGYTF. Written as DNA, the CDR3 is TGTGCCAGCAGTTTATCGCCCGACAGGGTGTACTATGGCTACACCTTC.